Listed here are 11 T cell receptor beta chains from one sample, sequenced in a study of persistence of HIV-infected CD4 T cells. The libraries were made with immunoSEQ version 4 in survey mode. Using immunoSEQ multiplex PCR, the repertoire was profiled, and TCRdb retains in-frame clones only, with some absent. The repertoire holds more than 35,000 clones, with about nine tenths as singletons. Their cognate antigens are unknown. Nonspecific anti-CD3/anti-CD28 bead stimulation represents the broad CD4+ T cell repertoire. Sorting selected CD4+ T cells upregulating both CD40 ligand and CD69. The sample here was CD4+ T cells sorted from PBMCs after 18-hour stimulation, taken from a patient who received antiretroviral therapy. The receptors were gathered from an adult man with HIV who was CMV-seropositive.

The chain combines TRBV5-1 with TRBJ1-2; no reliable D call. The germline V and J ends were trimmed by 0 bases and 4 bases, with 13 bases remaining between them. The CDR3 runs 15 residues. Per the germline V gene, CDR1 is SGHRS and CDR2 is YFSETQ. The CDR3 spells CASSLAAGLAYGYTF. The CDR3 DNA reads TGCGCCAGCAGCTTGGCCGCCGGTTTGGCCTATGGCTACACCTTC.

The J gene is TRBJ2-6, the V gene TRBV28; possible D gene TRBD2, 7 bases. The CDR3 runs 17 residues. Per the germline V gene, CDR1 is MDHEN and CDR2 is SYDVKM. V was shortened by 2 bases and J by 0 bases, with 11 bases between the two germline ends. CDR3 protein: CASSLRGDYSGANVLTF. The DNA of the CDR3 is TGTGCCAGCAGTTTAAGGGGGGACTACTCTGGGGCCAACGTCCTGACTTTC.

The chain joins TRBV9 to TRBJ1-5, with 7 bases that match TRBD1. This CDR3 comprises 16 residues. CDR1 SGDLS and CDR2 YYNGEE come from the germline V gene. With V trimmed by 0 bases and J by 4 bases, 7 bases remained unmatched. CDR3 amino acids: CASSVGAGGRNQPQHF. The CDR3 nucleotides read TGTGCCAGCAGCGTAGGGGCAGGGGGGCGGAATCAGCCCCAGCATTTT. Full variable domain (rest looked up from reference TRBV9 and TRBJ1-5): DSGVTQTPKHLITATGQRVTLRCSPRSGDLSVYWYQQSLDQGLQFLIQYYNGEERAKGNILERFSAQQFPDLHSELNLSSLELGDSALYFCASSVGAGGRNQPQHFGDGTRLSIL.

The chain carries TRBV7-6 and TRBJ2-5; 8 bases are shared with TRBD1. Trimming removed 0 bases from V and 2 bases from J; junction bases left unmatched: 5. This CDR3 is 16 amino acids long. Germline V gene sequence: CDR1 SGHVS, CDR2 FNYEAQ. The chain's CDR3 is CASSLARRQGQETQYF. DNA of the CDR3: TGTGCCAGCAGCTTAGCGAGGAGACAGGGGCAAGAGACCCAGTACTTC.

This chain connects TRBV2 to TRBJ1-6; possible D gene TRBD1, 5 bases. The CDR3 contains 13 residues. V was trimmed by 6 bases and J by 10 bases, leaving 13 bases between them. CDR1 is SNHLY, CDR2 FYNNEI, per germline. CDR3 DNA: TGTGCCAGCAGCGGGGACTTTTACTCACCCCTCCACTTT. It yields the protein CASSGDFYSPLHF.

The chain uses TRBV21-1 and TRBJ1-1. TRBV21-1 is assigned pseudogene status. This CDR3 is built from 15 residues. The CDR3 DNA follows: TGTGCCAGCAGCCCCCATTGGTCCGGGAACACTGAAGCTTTCTTT. Translated, it gives CASSPHWSGNTEAFF.

A few counts support this clone. This chain joins TRBV10-2 and TRBJ1-2, with D perhaps TRBD1 (6 bases). CDR1 and CDR2 from the germline V gene are WSHSY and SAAADI. This CDR3 spans 16 amino acids. Trimming took off 6 bases at V and 6 bases at J, with 23 bases between the two ends. Here the CDR3 reads CASRGPGQLKGDGYTF. DNA for the CDR3: TGCGCCAGCAGGGGACCGGGACAACTAAAAGGGGATGGCTACACCTTC.

This chain joins TRBV29-1 and TRBJ2-2; D uncertain. CDR1 and CDR2 from the germline V gene are SQVTM and ANQGSEA. CDR3 length: 12 residues. V was cut by 5 bases and J by 5 bases, with 9 bases left in between. The CDR3, as DNA: TGCAGCGTTCAAGGGTTTACCGGGGAGCTGTTTTTT. Translated: CSVQGFTGELFF.

The chain couples TRBV19 to TRBJ1-4; 7 nucleotides agree with TRBD1. Trimming took 7 bases from V and 2 from J; bases not matched to a gene: 4. Germline V lookup: CDR1 LNHDA, CDR2 SQIVND (reference sequence). CDR3 length: 14 residues. CDR3 bases: TGTGCCAGTACCGACAGGGCGACTAATGAAAAACTGTTTTTT. Amino acid sequence: CASTDRATNEKLFF.

This chain joins TRBV6-5 and TRBJ2-7, with 7 bases that match TRBD2. The germline gives CDR1 MNHEY, CDR2 SVGAGI. CDR3 length: 13 amino acids. After removal of 7 bases from V and 3 bases from J, the junction contained 6 bases not matched to a gene. The CDR3 is CASNERGVYEQYF. CDR3 nucleotide sequence: TGTGCCAGCAACGAGCGGGGAGTCTACGAGCAGTACTTC.

The genes are TRBV4-1 and TRBJ1-3, with a weak D call TRBD1 (5 bases). Germline V gene lookup returns CDR1 MGHRA and CDR2 YSYEKL. The V end was cut by 1 base, the J end by 1 base, with 14 bases between. The length of the CDR3 is 17 residues. In DNA, the CDR3 is TGCGCCAGCAGCCAAGGAACCCGGGGGGGGTCTGGAAACACCATATATTTT. It translates to CASSQGTRGGSGNTIYF.